Given below is one T cell receptor (beta chain) in context. This CDR3 comprises 14 residues. V was pared by 0 bases and J by 3 bases, with 7 bases between. Germline CDR1 and CDR2: SGHDT and YYEEEE. These data are taken from a study of memory CD4+ T cells and cytomegalovirus serostatus. Sequencing used immunoSEQ multiplex PCR; TCRdb keeps in-frame clones, though not all of them. This table holds 70,000 or so clones, 75% to 85% found once. Single viable CD3+CD4+CD8-CD45RO+ cells were sorted as the memory CD4+ T cells. V is TRBV5-6 and J is TRBJ1-3; D call uncertain. This clonotype was obtained from an adult in good health and CMV-seropositive. The sequenced material came from memory CD4+ T cells from blood. DNA for the CDR3: TGTGCCAGCAGCTTGGAGACTATTGGAAACACCATATATTTT. It specifies CASSLETIGNTIYF.